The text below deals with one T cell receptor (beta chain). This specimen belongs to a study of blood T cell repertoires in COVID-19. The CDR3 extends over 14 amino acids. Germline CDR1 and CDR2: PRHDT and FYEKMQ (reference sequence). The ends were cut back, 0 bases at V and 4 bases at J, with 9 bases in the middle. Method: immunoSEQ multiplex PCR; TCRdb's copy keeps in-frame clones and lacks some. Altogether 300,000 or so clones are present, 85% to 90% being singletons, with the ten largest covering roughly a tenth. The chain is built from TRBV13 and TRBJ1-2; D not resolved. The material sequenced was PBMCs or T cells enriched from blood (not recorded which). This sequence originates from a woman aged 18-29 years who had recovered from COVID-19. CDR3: CASSLGSGGYGYTF. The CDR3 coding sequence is TGTGCCAGCAGCTTAGGGTCAGGAGGCTATGGCTACACCTTC.